This TCR beta chain was sequenced during a study of cytomegalovirus exposure and HLA in healthy donors. Assay used: immunoSEQ multiplex PCR; TCRdb lists only in-frame clones, some missing. In the table there are about 56,000 clones, 93% of which are singletons. Findings and limits, study-wide: Specificity of a few CMV-associated chains for CMV antigens was verified in vitro. The study designated 150 to 200 TCR beta chains cytomegalovirus-associated.

The germline V gene encodes CDR1 LNHDA and CDR2 SQIVND (reference sequence). The CDR3 runs 15 residues. J lost 4 bases, V lost 8 bases, and 6 bases had no gene match. Details on this clone: The antigen is not known.

The sample consisted of PBMCs. The clonotype originates from a woman between 18 and 29 years old in good health and CMV-seropositive. This chain uses TRBV19 with TRBJ1-4; 11 bases match TRBD1. CDR3 residues: CASLRTGGHNEKLFF. The CDR3 nucleotides are TGTGCCAGTCTTAGGACAGGGGGCCATAATGAAAAACTGTTTTTT.